This T cell receptor beta chain was sequenced during a study of blood T cell repertoires in COVID-19. Whole-study context: Sample material is recorded as cDNA or gDNA derived from T cells, B-cell-depleted T cells, or PBMCs.

Participants had their cohort set by participant-reported clinical history. Among Cohort 3 donors, those recovered had two negative PCRs, clearance, or symptom resolution. In its sample, this clone was seen a few times. In the authors' methods: Estimated nucleated cell counts came from reference gene primer amplification. The data were produced by immunoSEQ multiplex PCR, yet TCRdb's version contains in-frame clones alone and is incomplete. D and trimming come from the DNA, and the V and J calls and clone size come from that table. The sample records over 200,000 clones, under 85% being singletons. This CDR3 spans 15 amino acids. Germline CDR1 reads SEHNR; CDR2 reads FQNEAQ (reference sequence). Trimming cost V 1 base and J 2 bases; bases outside gene matches: 5.

The chain uses TRBV7-9 and TRBJ2-7; 7 nucleotides agree with TRBD2. This TCR came from a man in his 60s who had recovered from COVID-19. Sequenced input: PBMCs or T cells enriched from blood (not recorded which). This CDR3 reads CASSLVDGTTYEQYF. For the CDR3, the DNA is TGTGCCAGCAGCTTAGTAGACGGGACTACCTACGAGCAGTACTTC.